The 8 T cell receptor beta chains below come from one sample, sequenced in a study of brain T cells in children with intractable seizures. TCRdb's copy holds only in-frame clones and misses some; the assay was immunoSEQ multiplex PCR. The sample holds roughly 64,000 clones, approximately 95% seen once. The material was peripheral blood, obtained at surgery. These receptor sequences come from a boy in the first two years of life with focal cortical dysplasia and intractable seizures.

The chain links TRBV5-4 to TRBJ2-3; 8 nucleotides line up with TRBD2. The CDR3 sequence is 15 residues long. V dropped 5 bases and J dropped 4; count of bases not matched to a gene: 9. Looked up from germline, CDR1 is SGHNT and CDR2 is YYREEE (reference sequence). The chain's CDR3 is CASSFTGGEADTQYF. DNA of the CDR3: TGTGCCAGCAGTTTTACCGGGGGGGAGGCAGATACGCAGTATTTT.

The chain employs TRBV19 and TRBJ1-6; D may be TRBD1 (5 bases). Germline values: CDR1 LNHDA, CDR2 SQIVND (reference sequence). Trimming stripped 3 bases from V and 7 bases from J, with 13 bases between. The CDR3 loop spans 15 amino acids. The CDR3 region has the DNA TGTGCCAGTAGTATTGACGGGACGGCCAATTCACCCCTCCACTTT. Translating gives CASSIDGTANSPLHF. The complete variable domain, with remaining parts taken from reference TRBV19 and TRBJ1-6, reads DGGITQSPKYLFRKEGQNVTLSCEQNLNHDAMYWYRQDPGQGLRLIYYSQIVNDFQKGDIAEGYSVSREKKESFPLTVTSAQKNPTAFYLCASSIDGTANSPLHFGNGTRLTVT.

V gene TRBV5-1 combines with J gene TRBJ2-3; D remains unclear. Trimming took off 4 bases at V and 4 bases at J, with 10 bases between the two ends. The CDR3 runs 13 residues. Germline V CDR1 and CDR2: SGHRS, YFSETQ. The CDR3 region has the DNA TGCGCCAGCAGCAACAGAGACTCAGATACGCAGTATTTT. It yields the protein CASSNRDSDTQYF.

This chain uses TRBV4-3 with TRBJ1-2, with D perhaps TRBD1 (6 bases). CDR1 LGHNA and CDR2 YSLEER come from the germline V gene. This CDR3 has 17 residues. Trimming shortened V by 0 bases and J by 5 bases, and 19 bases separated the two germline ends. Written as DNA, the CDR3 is TGCGCCAGCAGCCAAGATCGTTCGGGGACATCGGTTTATGGCTACACCTTC. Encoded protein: CASSQDRSGTSVYGYTF.

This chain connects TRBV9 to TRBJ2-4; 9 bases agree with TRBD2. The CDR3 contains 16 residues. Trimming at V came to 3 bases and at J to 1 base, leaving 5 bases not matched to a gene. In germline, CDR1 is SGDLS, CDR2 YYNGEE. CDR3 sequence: CASSAAGGQAKNIQYF. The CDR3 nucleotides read TGTGCCAGCAGCGCCGCGGGGGGGCAGGCCAAAAACATTCAGTACTTC.

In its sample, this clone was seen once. The CDR3 protein is CASSAGTSGRGAKNIQYF. The CDR3 region has the DNA TGCGCCAGCAGCGCCGGGACTAGCGGGAGAGGGGCCAAAAACATTCAGTACTTC. The V and J genes are TRBV5-1 and TRBJ2-4, with 14 bases matching TRBD2. The CDR3 has 18 residues. Germline V gene sequence: CDR1 SGHRS, CDR2 YFSETQ. With 4 bases clipped from V and 1 base from J, the junction kept 7 bases outside the gene matches. Combining the CDR3 with reference TRBV5-1 and TRBJ2-4 gives the whole variable domain KAGVTQTPRYLIKTRGQQVTLSCSPISGHRSVSWYQQTPGQGLQFLFEYFSETQRNKGNFPGRFSGRQFSNSRSEMNVSTLELGDSALYLCASSAGTSGRGAKNIQYFGAGTRLSVL.

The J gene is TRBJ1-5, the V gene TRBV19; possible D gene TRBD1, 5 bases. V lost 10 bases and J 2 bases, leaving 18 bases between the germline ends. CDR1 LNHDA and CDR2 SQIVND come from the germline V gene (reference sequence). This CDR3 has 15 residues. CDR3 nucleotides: TGTGCCACTAAAACGGGGGGAATGGGCAATCAGCCCCAGCATTTT. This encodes CATKTGGMGNQPQHF.

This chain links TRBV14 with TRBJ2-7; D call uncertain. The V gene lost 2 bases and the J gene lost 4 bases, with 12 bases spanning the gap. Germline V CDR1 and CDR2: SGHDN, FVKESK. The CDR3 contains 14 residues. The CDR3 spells CASSQIGRRYEQYF. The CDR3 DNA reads TGTGCCAGCAGCCAAATTGGGCGGAGATACGAGCAGTACTTC.